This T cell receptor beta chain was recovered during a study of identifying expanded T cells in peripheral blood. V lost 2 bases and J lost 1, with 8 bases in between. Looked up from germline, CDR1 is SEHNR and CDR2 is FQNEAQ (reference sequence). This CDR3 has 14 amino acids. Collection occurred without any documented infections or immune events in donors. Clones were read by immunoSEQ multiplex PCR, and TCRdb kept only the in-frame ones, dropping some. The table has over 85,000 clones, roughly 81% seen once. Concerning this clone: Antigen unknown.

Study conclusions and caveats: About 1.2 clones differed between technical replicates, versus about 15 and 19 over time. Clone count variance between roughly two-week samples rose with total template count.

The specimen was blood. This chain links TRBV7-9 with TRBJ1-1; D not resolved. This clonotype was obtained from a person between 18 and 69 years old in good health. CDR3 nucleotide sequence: TGTGCCAGCAGCTTAAGTGCTCAGAACACTGAAGCTTTCTTT. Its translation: CASSLSAQNTEAFF.